These 23 T cell receptor beta chains came from one sample sequenced in a study of monozygotic twins with inflammatory bowel disease. TCRdb reprocessed the 5' RACE reads and reports one entry per CDR3 protein, with no DNA. This sample's table reports 120,000 to 150,000 distinct CDR3 sequences. The specimen was blood. These receptors came from a human donor with ulcerative colitis or Crohn's disease, or a healthy co-twin of an affected twin (not recorded which).

The rearrangement joins TRBV28 to TRBJ1-1. This CDR3 comprises 14 residues. Germline CDR1 and CDR2: MDHEN and SYDVKM. The CDR3 is CASSPIRTNTEAFF.

This chain links TRBV18 with TRBJ1-4; TCRdb's D gene call, TRBD1, goes unchecked for lack of DNA. The CDR3 spans 16 residues. Germline V CDR1 and CDR2: KGHSH, LQKENI. CDR3 protein: CASSRDTPSPNEKLFF.

The chain combines TRBV5-1 with TRBJ2-1; with no DNA, the TCRdb D assignment of TRBD1 cannot be verified. The CDR3 sequence is 13 residues long. CDR1 is SGHRS, CDR2 YFSETQ, per germline. The CDR3 reads CASSGRAGNEQFF.

V gene TRBV5-1 combines with J gene TRBJ2-4; the TRBD1 assignment by TCRdb is unverifiable without DNA. Per germline, CDR1 SGHRS and CDR2 YFSETQ. The length of the CDR3 is 16 residues. CDR3 residues: CASSLGQVIDKNMQYF.

This rearrangement joins TRBV7-2 to TRBJ1-1; the D call from TCRdb, TRBD1, cannot be confirmed without DNA. Germline V gene lookup returns CDR1 SGHTA and CDR2 FQGNSA. The CDR3 consists of 15 residues. CDR3 in amino acids: CASSKQGMVNTEAFF. Based on the CDR3 plus reference TRBV7-2 and TRBJ1-1, the full variable domain is GAGVSQSPSNKVTEKGKDVELRCDPISGHTALYWYRQSLGQGLEFLIYFQGNSAPDKSGLPSDRFSAERTGGSVSTLTIQRTQQEDSAVYLCASSKQGMVNTEAFFGQGTRLTVV.

J is TRBJ2-4 and V is TRBV20-1; the D call of TRBD1 rests on TCRdb alone, since no DNA is present to check it. The CDR3 runs to 15 residues. Per germline, CDR1 DFQATT and CDR2 SNEGSKA (reference sequence). CDR3 protein: CSARDPKMGPNMQYF.

The chain couples TRBV7-9 to TRBJ1-6. CDR3 size: 13 residues. CDR1 and CDR2 (germline): SEHNR, FQNEAQ (reference sequence). CDR3: CASSPGGNSPLHF.

The chain links TRBV18 to TRBJ2-1. The germline V gene encodes CDR1 KGHSH and CDR2 LQKENI. The CDR3 is 14 amino acids. CDR3 protein: CASSPQGVNNEQFF.

This rearrangement joins TRBV12-3 or TRBV12-4 to TRBJ2-4; the D call from TCRdb, TRBD1, cannot be confirmed without DNA. The CDR3 runs to 11 residues. CDR3 in amino acids: CASSTGTGADF.

The V gene is TRBV4-2, the J gene TRBJ2-1; absent DNA, TCRdb's TRBD1 call cannot be checked. The CDR3 is 14 residues long. Germline V gene data show CDR1 as LGHNA and CDR2 as YNFKEQ. CDR3 loop: CASSQDMGPVKQFF.

This chain's CDR3 is CASSFRGRNTEAFF. V is TRBV5-1 and J is TRBJ1-1. The CDR3 sequence is 14 residues long. Germline V gene lookup returns CDR1 SGHRS and CDR2 YFSETQ.

This chain uses TRBV20-1 with TRBJ2-7. The CDR3 runs to 12 residues. The germline CDR1 and CDR2 sequences are DFQATT and SNEGSKA (reference sequence). Here the CDR3 reads CSAKRQPYEQYF.

The rearrangement links TRBV6-5 to TRBJ2-5; the D gene TCRdb calls, TRBD1, cannot be checked with no DNA. Germline V gene data show CDR1 as MNHEY and CDR2 as SVGAGI. The CDR3 contains 15 residues. CDR3 loop: CASSYLGTGGETQYF.

The chain employs TRBV30 and TRBJ1-3. Germline values: CDR1 GTSNPN, CDR2 SVGIG (reference sequence). The CDR3 is 13 residues long. CDR3 sequence: CAWAVRSGNTIYF.

The rearrangement joins TRBV4-2 to TRBJ1-1; lacking DNA, the TRBD1 call made by TCRdb goes unchecked. Germline loops: CDR1 LGHNA, CDR2 YNFKEQ. The CDR3 loop spans 17 amino acids. The chain's CDR3 is CASSQDQGAFSNTEAFF.

The chain employs TRBV20-1 and TRBJ1-1. The CDR3 runs 13 residues. Germline V gene data show CDR1 as DFQATT and CDR2 as SNEGSKA (reference sequence). The CDR3 here is CSAPNPKGTEAFF.

This chain uses TRBV5-1 with TRBJ1-4; TCRdb picks TRBD1, but there is no DNA to check that call. Germline values: CDR1 SGHRS, CDR2 YFSETQ. The CDR3 has 16 residues. CDR3: CASSFSPAESNEKLFF.

The chain is built from TRBV4-1 and TRBJ2-1; TCRdb reports TRBD1, a call that lacks DNA to check it against. The germline CDR1 and CDR2 sequences are MGHRA and YSYEKL. The CDR3 is 12 amino acids. CDR3 protein: CASSDRGHEQFF.

The genes are TRBV5-1 and TRBJ2-7; TCRdb names TRBD1, which stays unverified in the absence of DNA. Germline V gene sequence: CDR1 SGHRS, CDR2 YFSETQ. This CDR3 is 14 amino acids long. CDR3 sequence: CATASGSPSYEQYF.

This rearrangement joins TRBV5-1 to TRBJ1-5. This CDR3 spans 15 amino acids. Germline lookup yields CDR1 SGHRS and CDR2 YFSETQ. CDR3 amino acids: CASSLGQVGNQPQHF.

V usage is TRBV20-1 and J usage is TRBJ1-2; TCRdb's D gene call, TRBD1, goes unchecked for lack of DNA. This CDR3 has 14 residues. Germline lookup yields CDR1 DFQATT and CDR2 SNEGSKA (reference sequence). The chain's CDR3 is CSVGDRGRVYGYTF.

The chain is built from TRBV5-1 and TRBJ2-5; TCRdb's assignment of TRBD1 cannot be checked, as there is no DNA. CDR3 length equals 17 residues. CDR1 SGHRS and CDR2 YFSETQ come from the germline V gene. The CDR3 loop reads CASSLGLGRGLQETQYF.

The J gene is TRBJ1-2, the V gene TRBV7-3; TCRdb reports TRBD1, a call that lacks DNA to check it against. Per the germline V gene, CDR1 is SGHTA and CDR2 is FQGTGA. The CDR3 has 15 amino acids. The CDR3 spells CASSPTGGGGYGYTF. Complete variable domain (other parts from reference TRBV7-3 and TRBJ1-2): GAGVSQTPSNKVTEKGKYVELRCDPISGHTALYWYRQSLGQGPEFLIYFQGTGAADDSGLPNDRFFAVRPEGSVSTLKIQRTERGDSAVYLCASSPTGGGGYGYTFGSGTRLTVV.